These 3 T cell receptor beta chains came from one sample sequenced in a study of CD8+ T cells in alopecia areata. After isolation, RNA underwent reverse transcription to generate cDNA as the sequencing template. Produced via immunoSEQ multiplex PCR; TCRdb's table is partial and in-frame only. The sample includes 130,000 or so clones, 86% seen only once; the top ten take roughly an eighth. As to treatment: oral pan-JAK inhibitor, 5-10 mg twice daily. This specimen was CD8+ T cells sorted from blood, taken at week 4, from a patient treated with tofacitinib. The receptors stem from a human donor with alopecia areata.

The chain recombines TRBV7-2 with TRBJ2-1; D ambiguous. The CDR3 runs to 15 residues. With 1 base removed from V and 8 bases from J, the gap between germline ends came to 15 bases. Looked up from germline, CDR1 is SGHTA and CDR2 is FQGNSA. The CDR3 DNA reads TGTGCCAGCAGCTTAGGTACACGCTCGAGGCATGAGCAGTTCTTC. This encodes CASSLGTRSRHEQFF.

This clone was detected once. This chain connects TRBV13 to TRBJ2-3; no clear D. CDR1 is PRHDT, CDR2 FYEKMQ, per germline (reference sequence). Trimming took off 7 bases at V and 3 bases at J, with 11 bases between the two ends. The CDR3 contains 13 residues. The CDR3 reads CASTPGPTDTQYF. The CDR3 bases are TGTGCCAGCACCCCAGGACCTACAGATACGCAGTATTTT.

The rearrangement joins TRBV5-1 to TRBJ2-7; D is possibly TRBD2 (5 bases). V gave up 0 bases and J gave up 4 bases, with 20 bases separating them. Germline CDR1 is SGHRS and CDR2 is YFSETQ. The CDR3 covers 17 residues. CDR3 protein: CASSLDGSGEFSYEQYF. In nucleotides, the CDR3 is TGCGCCAGCAGCTTGGATGGGAGTGGGGAGTTTTCGTACGAGCAGTACTTC. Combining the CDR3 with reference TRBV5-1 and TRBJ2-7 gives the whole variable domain KAGVTQTPRYLIKTRGQQVTLSCSPISGHRSVSWYQQTPGQGLQFLFEYFSETQRNKGNFPGRFSGRQFSNSRSEMNVSTLELGDSALYLCASSLDGSGEFSYEQYFGPGTRLTVT.